The rows below give T cell receptor beta chains drawn from one sample of a study of T cell changes during pregnancy in multiple sclerosis. The protocol was immunoSEQ multiplex PCR, while the TCRdb copy is restricted to in-frame clones and leaves out a portion. Seen here are approximately 62,000 clones, roughly 93% observed once, and the top ten hold around 3.7%. Sequenced here: CD8+ T cells from peripheral blood mononuclear cells, sampled in the second trimester of pregnancy. The receptors were gathered from a female donor with multiple sclerosis, enrolled in a pregnancy study. Each CDR3 is given with its conserved first and last residue. A D gene is named only where the DNA matches it firmly. Size tells how often a clone was seen (once, few, many) or the class of an expanded clone, and some rows leave it out.

j_call	clone_size	d_call	v_call	cdr3_nt	cdr3_aa
TRBJ1-1	NA	NA	TRBV10-1	TGCGCCAGCAGTGAGTCGGCGACAGCGAACACTGAAGCTTTCTTT	CASSESATANTEAFF
TRBJ2-1	NA	NA	TRBV5-1	TGCGCCAGCCTACCCTACCCAGGGGATGAGCAGTTCTTC	CASLPYPGDEQFF
TRBJ1-2	NA	TRBD1	TRBV9	TGTGCCAGCAGCGAGACAGGGGGCAACTATGGCTACACCTTC	CASSETGGNYGYTF
TRBJ2-3	NA	NA	TRBV13	TGTGCCAGCAGCTATCGGTTAGATACGCAGTATTTT	CASSYRLDTQYF
TRBJ2-5	NA	NA	TRBV27	TGTGCCAGCAGTTTAGGGGGGGCGCGAGAGACCCAGTACTTC	CASSLGGARETQYF
TRBJ1-1	NA	TRBD1	TRBV2	TGTGCCAGCGGGGACAGGGTGAACACTGAAGCTTTCTTT	CASGDRVNTEAFF
TRBJ2-7	NA	TRBD1	TRBV19	TGTGCCAGTAGTATAGGGGACAGGGCCTACGAGCAGTACTTC	CASSIGDRAYEQYF
TRBJ2-5	NA	NA	TRBV7-2	TGTGCCAGCAGCTTAAATATTGTCTTGCAGGAGACCCAGTACTTC	CASSLNIVLQETQYF
TRBJ2-7	NA	NA	TRBV7-9	TGTGCCAGCACCCCGAAAGAGGGAAGACCCCCCTCCTACGAGCAGTACTTC	CASTPKEGRPPSYEQYF
TRBJ2-1	NA	TRBD2	TRBV19	TGTGCCAGTAGCCCTAGCGGGGGGACCTACAATGAGCAGTTCTTC	CASSPSGGTYNEQFF
TRBJ2-1	NA	TRBD2	TRBV27	TGTGCCAGCAGTTTACTAGCGGTGTCCTCCTACAATGAGCAGTTCTTC	CASSLLAVSSYNEQFF
TRBJ1-3	NA	NA	TRBV19	TGTGCCAGTAGTAGCGACGGGAGCTCTGGAAACACCATATATTTT	CASSSDGSSGNTIYF
TRBJ2-3	once	TRBD2	TRBV4-2	TGTGCCAGCAGCCAAGAAGATCGGGGGGTCACAGATACGCAGTATTTT	CASSQEDRGVTDTQYF
TRBJ2-7	NA	TRBD1	TRBV27	TGTGCCAGCAGTTTAAATTTGGGACAGGGGTTGGCCCACGAGCAGTACTTC	CASSLNLGQGLAHEQYF
TRBJ1-4	NA	NA	TRBV27	TGTGCCAGCAGTGGGACTAATGAGGAAAAACTGTTTTTT	CASSGTNEEKLFF
TRBJ2-1	NA	TRBD2	TRBV7-6	TGTGCCAGCAGCTATGGGACTAGCGGGGGGGAGACTGAGCAGTTCTTC	CASSYGTSGGETEQFF
TRBJ2-3	NA	NA	TRBV4-1	TGCGCCAGCAGCCCGATTCTAACAGGGTCGTTGGGAGATACGCAGTATTTT	CASSPILTGSLGDTQYF
TRBJ2-7	NA	TRBD1	TRBV18	TGTGCCAGCTCACCCCGGGACAGGGGGCGCCTAAGGGGCGAGCAGTACTTC	CASSPRDRGRLRGEQYF
TRBJ2-7	NA	NA	TRBV29-1	TGCAGCGTTTTTGGGGCAGCCAGCTCCTACGAGCAGTACTTC	CSVFGAASSYEQYF
TRBJ2-7	NA	NA	TRBV28	TGTGCCAGCAGCACCACCCGGGGTGGTCTGGAAGAGCAGTACTTC	CASSTTRGGLEEQYF
TRBJ2-7	NA	TRBD2	TRBV7-9	TGTGCCAGCAGCCCCCTGACTAGCGGGGGCTACGAGCAGTACTTC	CASSPLTSGGYEQYF
TRBJ1-1	NA	NA	TRBV9	TGTGCCAGCAGCGTAGGTGGGGGGGCTAGGGTTGAAGCTTTCTTT	CASSVGGGARVEAFF
TRBJ2-3	NA	TRBD2	TRBV29-1	TGCAGCGTTGGATGGCTAGCGGGAACACTGCAGTATTTT	CSVGWLAGTLQYF
TRBJ2-3	once	NA	TRBV4-1	TGCGCCAGCAGCCTCAGGGGACGGCACACAGATACGCAGTATTTT	CASSLRGRHTDTQYF
TRBJ2-2	NA	TRBD2	TRBV9	TGTGCCAGCAGCCCTTACGGGGGGAGCACCGGGGAGCTGTTTTTT	CASSPYGGSTGELFF
TRBJ2-3	NA	TRBD1	TRBV6-6	TGTGCCAGCAGCCCAGACAGGGGAACAGATACGCAGTATTTT	CASSPDRGTDTQYF
TRBJ2-1	NA	TRBD1	TRBV6-1	TGTGCCAGCAGCCGGGACAGCTACAATGAGCAGTTCTTC	CASSRDSYNEQFF
TRBJ2-1	NA	NA	TRBV13	TGTGCCAGCAGTCCGGACCGGGACTTTAGCTCCTACAATGAGCAGTTCTTC	CASSPDRDFSSYNEQFF
TRBJ1-2	few	TRBD1	TRBV9	TGTGCCAGCAGCCCGAGGGACAGTCCTAACTATGGCTACACCTTC	CASSPRDSPNYGYTF
TRBJ2-5	NA	NA	TRBV19	TGTGCCAGTAGTATCGTTGGAGGAGAGACCCAGTACTTC	CASSIVGGETQYF
TRBJ2-3	NA	NA	TRBV7-9	TGTGCCAGCAGCTTAGAAGAGCGGCCAGATACGCAGTATTTT	CASSLEERPDTQYF
TRBJ2-5	NA	TRBD2	TRBV11-2	TGTGCCAGCAGCCCTAGGCCCACCGCGGGAGGGGAGACCCAGTACTTC	CASSPRPTAGGETQYF
TRBJ1-1	NA	NA	TRBV9	TGTGCCAGCAGAGTAATCGGTCCTGAGAGCTTGAACACTGAAGCTTTCTTT	CASRVIGPESLNTEAFF
TRBJ1-1	few	TRBD1	TRBV19	TGTGCCAGTAGTACCACACAGAGGGGACAGAAGAACACTGAAGCTTTCTTT	CASSTTQRGQKNTEAFF
TRBJ1-1	NA	NA	TRBV9	TGTGCCAGCAGCGTAACGAGGACTGAAGCTTTCTTT	CASSVTRTEAFF
TRBJ1-5	NA	TRBD1	TRBV15	TGTGCCACCAGCACTCGACAGGGGGCCCTAGGGCAGCCCCAGCATTTT	CATSTRQGALGQPQHF